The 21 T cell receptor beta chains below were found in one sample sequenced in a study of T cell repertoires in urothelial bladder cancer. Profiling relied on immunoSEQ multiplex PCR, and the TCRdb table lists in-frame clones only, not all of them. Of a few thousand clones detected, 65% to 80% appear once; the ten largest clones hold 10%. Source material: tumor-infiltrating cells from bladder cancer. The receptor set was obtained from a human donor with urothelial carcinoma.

CDR3 region: CASSLTGGYEQYF. CDR3 DNA: TGCGCCAGCAGTCTGACAGGCGGCTACGAGCAGTACTTC. This chain connects TRBV10-2 to TRBJ2-7; possible D gene TRBD1, 6 bases. V lost 5 bases to trimming and J lost 3 bases, with 11 bases between them. The CDR3 sequence is 13 residues long. Germline assignment: CDR1 WSHSY and CDR2 SAAADI.

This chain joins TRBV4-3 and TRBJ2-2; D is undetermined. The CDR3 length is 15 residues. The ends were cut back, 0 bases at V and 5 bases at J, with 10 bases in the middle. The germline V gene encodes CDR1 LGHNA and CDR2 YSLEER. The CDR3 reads CASSQDLYGTGELFF. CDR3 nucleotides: TGCGCCAGCAGCCAAGACCTCTACGGGACCGGGGAGCTGTTTTTT.

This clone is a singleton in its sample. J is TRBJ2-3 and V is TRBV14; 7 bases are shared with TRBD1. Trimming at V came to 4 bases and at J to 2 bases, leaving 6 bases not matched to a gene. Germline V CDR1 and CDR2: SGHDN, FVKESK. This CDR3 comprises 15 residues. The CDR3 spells CASSPGQTFTDTQYF. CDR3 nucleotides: TGTGCCAGCAGCCCGGGACAGACTTTCACAGATACGCAGTATTTT.

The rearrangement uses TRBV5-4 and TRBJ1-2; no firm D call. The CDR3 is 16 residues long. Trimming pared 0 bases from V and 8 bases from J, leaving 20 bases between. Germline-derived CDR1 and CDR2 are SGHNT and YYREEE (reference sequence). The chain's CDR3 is CASSLAVGGQPWGYTF. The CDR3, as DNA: TGTGCCAGCAGCTTGGCCGTGGGAGGGCAACCTTGGGGCTACACCTTC.

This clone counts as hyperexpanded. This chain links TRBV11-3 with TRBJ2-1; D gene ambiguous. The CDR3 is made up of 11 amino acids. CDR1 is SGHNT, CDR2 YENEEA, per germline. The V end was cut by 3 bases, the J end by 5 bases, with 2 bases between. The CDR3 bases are TGTGCCAGCAGCTTGAACAATGAGCAGTTCTTC. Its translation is CASSLNNEQFF. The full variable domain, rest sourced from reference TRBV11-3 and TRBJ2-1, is EAGVVQSPRYKIIEKKQPVAFWCNPISGHNTLYWYLQNLGQGPELLIRYENEEAVDDSQLPKDRFSAERLKGVDSTLKIQPAELGDSAVYLCASSLNNEQFFGPGTRLTVL.

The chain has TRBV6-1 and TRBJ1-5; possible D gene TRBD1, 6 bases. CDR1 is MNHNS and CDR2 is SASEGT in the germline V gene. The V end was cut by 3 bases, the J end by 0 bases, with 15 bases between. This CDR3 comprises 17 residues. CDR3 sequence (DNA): TGTGCCAGCAGTGACCCCGGACAGATCAATAGCAATCAGCCCCAGCATTTT. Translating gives CASSDPGQINSNQPQHF.

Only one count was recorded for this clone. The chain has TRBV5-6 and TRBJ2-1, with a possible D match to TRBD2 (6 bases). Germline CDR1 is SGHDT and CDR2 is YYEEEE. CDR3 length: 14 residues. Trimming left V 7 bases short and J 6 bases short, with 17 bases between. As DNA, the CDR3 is TGTGCCAGCCGCCGGGAACTAGCACGCAATGAGCAGTTCTTC. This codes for CASRRELARNEQFF.

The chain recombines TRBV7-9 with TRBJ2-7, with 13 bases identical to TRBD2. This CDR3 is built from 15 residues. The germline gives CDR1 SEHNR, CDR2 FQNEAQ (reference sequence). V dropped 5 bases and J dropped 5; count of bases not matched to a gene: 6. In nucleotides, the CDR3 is TGTGCCAGCAGCCAACGGACTAGCGGGGGCGACGAGCAGTACTTC. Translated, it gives CASSQRTSGGDEQYF.

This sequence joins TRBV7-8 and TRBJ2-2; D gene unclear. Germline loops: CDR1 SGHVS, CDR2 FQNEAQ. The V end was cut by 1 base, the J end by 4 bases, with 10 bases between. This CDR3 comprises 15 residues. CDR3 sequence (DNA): TGTGCCAGCAGCTTAGTCGTACAGCCCACCGGGGAGCTGTTTTTT. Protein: CASSLVVQPTGELFF. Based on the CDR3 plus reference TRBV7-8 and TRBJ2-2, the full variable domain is GAGVSQSPRYKVAKRGQDVALRCDPISGHVSLFWYQQALGQGPEFLTYFQNEAQLDKSGLPSDRFFAERPEGSVSTLKIQRTQQEDSAVYLCASSLVVQPTGELFFGEGSRLTVL.

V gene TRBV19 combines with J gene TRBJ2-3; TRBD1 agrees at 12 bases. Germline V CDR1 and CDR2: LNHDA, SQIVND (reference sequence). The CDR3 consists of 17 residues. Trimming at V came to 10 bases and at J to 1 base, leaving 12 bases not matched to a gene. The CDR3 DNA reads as TGTGCCACCTCAAGGGGGGACAGGGGGCTCGGCACAGATACGCAGTATTTT. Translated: CATSRGDRGLGTDTQYF. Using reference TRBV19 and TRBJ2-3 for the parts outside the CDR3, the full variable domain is DGGITQSPKYLFRKEGQNVTLSCEQNLNHDAMYWYRQDPGQGLRLIYYSQIVNDFQKGDIAEGYSVSREKKESFPLTVTSAQKNPTAFYLCATSRGDRGLGTDTQYFGPGTRLTVL.

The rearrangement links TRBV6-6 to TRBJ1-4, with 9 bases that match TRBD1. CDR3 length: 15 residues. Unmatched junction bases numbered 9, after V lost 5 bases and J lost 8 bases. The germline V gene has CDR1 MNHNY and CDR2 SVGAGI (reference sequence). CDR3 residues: CASSAPGQGGEKLFF. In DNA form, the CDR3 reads TGTGCCAGCAGTGCTCCGGGACAGGGCGGGGAAAAACTGTTTTTT.

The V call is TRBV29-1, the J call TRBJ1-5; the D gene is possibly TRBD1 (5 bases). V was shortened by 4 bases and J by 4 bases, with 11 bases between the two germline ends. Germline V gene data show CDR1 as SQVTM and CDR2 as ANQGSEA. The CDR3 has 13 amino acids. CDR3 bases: TGCAGCGTTGTGGGTGGGGGAAATCAGCCCCAGCATTTT. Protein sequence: CSVVGGGNQPQHF.

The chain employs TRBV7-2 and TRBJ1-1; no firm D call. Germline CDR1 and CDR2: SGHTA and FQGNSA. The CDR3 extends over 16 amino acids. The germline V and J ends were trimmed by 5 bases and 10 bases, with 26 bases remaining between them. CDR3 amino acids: CASSPSPRSLKEGAFF. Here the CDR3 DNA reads TGTGCCAGCAGCCCTAGCCCCCGCAGCCTAAAAGAGGGAGCTTTCTTT.

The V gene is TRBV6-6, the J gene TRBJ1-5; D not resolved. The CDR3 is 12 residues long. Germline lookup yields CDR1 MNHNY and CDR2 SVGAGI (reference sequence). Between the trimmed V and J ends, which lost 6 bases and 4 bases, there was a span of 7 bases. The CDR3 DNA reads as TGTGCCAGCAGCCTACAGAATCAGCCCCAGCATTTT. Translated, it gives CASSLQNQPQHF.

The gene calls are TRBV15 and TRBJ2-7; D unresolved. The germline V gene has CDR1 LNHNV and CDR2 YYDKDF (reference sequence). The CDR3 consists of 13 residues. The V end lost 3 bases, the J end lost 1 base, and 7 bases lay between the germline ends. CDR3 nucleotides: TGTGCCACCAGCAGGGGTAATTCCTACGAGCAGTACTTC. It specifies CATSRGNSYEQYF. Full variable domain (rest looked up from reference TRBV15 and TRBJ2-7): DAMVIQNPRYQVTQFGKPVTLSCSQTLNHNVMYWYQQKSSQAPKLLFHYYDKDFNNEADTPDNFQSRRPNTSFCFLDIRSPGLGDTAMYLCATSRGNSYEQYFGPGTRLTVT.

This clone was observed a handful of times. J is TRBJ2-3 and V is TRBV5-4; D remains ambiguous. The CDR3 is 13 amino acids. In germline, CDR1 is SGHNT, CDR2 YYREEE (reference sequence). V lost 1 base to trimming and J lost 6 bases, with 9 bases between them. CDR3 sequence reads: CASSLLGSDTQYF. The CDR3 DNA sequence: TGTGCCAGCAGCTTGCTAGGGTCGGATACGCAGTATTTT.

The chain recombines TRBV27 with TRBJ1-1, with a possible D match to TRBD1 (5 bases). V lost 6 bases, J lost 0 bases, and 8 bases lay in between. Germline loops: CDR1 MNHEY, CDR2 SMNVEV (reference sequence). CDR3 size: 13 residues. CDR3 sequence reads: CASRRGLNTEAFF. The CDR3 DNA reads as TGTGCCAGCAGGCGGGGGTTGAACACTGAAGCTTTCTTT.

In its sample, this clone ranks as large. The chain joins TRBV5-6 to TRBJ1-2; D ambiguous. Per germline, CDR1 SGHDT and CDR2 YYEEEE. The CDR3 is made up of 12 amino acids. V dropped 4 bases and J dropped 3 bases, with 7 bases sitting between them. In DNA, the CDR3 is TGTGCCAGCAGCGCTAGATACTATGGCTACACCTTC. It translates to CASSARYYGYTF. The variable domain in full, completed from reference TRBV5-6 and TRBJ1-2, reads DAGVTQSPTHLIKTRGQQVTLRCSPKSGHDTVSWYQQALGQGPQFIFQYYEEEERQRGNFPDRFSGHQFPNYSSELNVNALLLGDSALYLCASSARYYGYTFGSGTRLTVV.

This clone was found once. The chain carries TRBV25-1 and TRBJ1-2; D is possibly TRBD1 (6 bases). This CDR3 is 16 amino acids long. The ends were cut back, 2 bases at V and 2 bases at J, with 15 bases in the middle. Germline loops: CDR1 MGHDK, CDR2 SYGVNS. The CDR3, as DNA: TGTGCCAGCAGTGAAACGGGACACCGTTTAAACTATGGCTACACCTTC. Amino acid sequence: CASSETGHRLNYGYTF.

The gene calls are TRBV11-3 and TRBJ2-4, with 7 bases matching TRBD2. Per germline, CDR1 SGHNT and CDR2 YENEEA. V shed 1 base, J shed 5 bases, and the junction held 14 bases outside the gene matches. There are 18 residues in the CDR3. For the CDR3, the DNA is TGTGCCAGCAGCTTAGGAATTGCGGCCGGGAGGATTGAAAACATTCAGTACTTC. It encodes CASSLGIAAGRIENIQYF.

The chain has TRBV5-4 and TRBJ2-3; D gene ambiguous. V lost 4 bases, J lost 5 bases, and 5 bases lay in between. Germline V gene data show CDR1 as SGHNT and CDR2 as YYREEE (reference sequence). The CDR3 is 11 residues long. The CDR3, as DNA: TGTGCCAGCAGCCTTGGAGATACGCAGTATTTT. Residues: CASSLGDTQYF.